This T cell receptor (beta chain) was documented in a study of radiation and T cells in renal cell carcinoma. With respect to this clone: Its antigen is as yet unknown.

Whole-study results and caveats: In blood, top tumor clones expanded by 2 weeks, shrinking by 4. Baseline intratumoral clonotype presence is unknown without pretreatment biopsies.

Specified time point: baseline pretreatment blood. The sample's treatment: 15 Gy SBRT to primary tumor, nephrectomy 4 weeks later. TCRdb's copy holds only in-frame clones and misses some; the assay was immunoSEQ multiplex PCR. The sample consists of about 140,000 clones, around four fifths of them appearing once. The clonotype was recovered from a woman between 45 and 60 years old with renal cell carcinoma. The source material was blood, sampled from a patient whose treatment included radiotherapy and nephrectomy.

The CDR3 coding sequence is TGTGCCACGGGATCCGGGACAGGGAGACAAGAGACCCAGTACTTC. It is translated as CATGSGTGRQETQYF. The V gene is TRBV10-3, the J gene TRBJ2-5, with 9 bases identical to TRBD1. The CDR3 has 15 amino acids. Germline-derived CDR1 and CDR2 are ENHRY and SYGVKD. V lost 10 bases to trimming and J lost 2 bases; unmatched junction nucleotides: 11.